This TCR beta chain was sequenced during a study of blood T cell repertoires in COVID-19. Study context: Specimens from acute and convalescent COVID-19 originated in the United States, Italy and Spain. T cells, B-cell-depleted T cells, or PBMCs supplied cDNA or gDNA.

CDR1 DFQATT and CDR2 SNEGSKA come from the germline V gene (reference sequence). Trimming took 3 bases from V and 11 from J, leaving 8 bases between them. The CDR3 totals 10 residues. In the authors' workflow: Amplifying reference gene primers gave estimates of nucleated cell counts. Method: immunoSEQ multiplex PCR; TCRdb's copy keeps in-frame clones and lacks some. That table supplies the V and J calls and clone size; D and trimming were determined from the DNA. This sample has around 100,000 clones; about four fifths occur once, and the top ten carry approximately 12%. This chain links TRBV20-1 with TRBJ2-1; D call uncertain. The source material was peripheral blood. This receptor was obtained from a human donor in a cohort sampled during active COVID-19. As DNA, the CDR3 is TGCAGTGCTAGCCCCTGGCAGCAGTTCTTC. It encodes CSASPWQQFF.